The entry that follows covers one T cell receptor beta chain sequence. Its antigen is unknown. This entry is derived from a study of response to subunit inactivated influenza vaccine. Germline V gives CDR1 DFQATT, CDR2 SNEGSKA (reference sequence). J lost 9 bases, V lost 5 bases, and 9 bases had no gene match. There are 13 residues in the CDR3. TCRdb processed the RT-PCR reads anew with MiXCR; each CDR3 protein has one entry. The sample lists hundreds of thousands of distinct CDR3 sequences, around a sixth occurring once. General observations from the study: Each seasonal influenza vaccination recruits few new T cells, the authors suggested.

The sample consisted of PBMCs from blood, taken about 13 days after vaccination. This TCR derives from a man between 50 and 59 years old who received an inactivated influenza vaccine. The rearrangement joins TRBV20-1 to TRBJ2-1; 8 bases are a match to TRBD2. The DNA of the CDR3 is TGCAGTGCTCAGACTAGCGCCAAAGGTGAGCAGTTCTTC. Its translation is CSAQTSAKGEQFF.